This T cell receptor beta chain stems from a study of cytomegalovirus exposure and HLA in healthy donors. From germline, CDR1 is WSHSY and CDR2 SAAADI. This CDR3 spans 13 amino acids. The junction had 3 bases not matched to a gene; V was cut back by 6 bases and J by 5 bases. Study outcomes and limitations: Prior analysis indicated that the majority of TCR beta V segments exhibited productivity approximately 90% or approximately 30% of the time. High sensitivity and specificity were reportedly achieved when the classifier diagnosed cytomegalovirus status. Most subjects' HLA-A and HLA-B alleles were reportedly predicted from TCR beta sequences.

Donors counted as nominally healthy when sampled, yet unrecorded immune exposures were likely. The primer mix had 60 Vbeta and 13 Jbeta primers. The data were produced by immunoSEQ multiplex PCR, yet TCRdb's version contains in-frame clones alone and is incomplete. The sample consists of over 80,000 clones, 75% to 80% of them appearing once. A word on this clone: Its antigen is not identified.

This sequence was found in a female donor in good health and CMV-seronegative. The V call is TRBV10-2, the J call TRBJ1-5, with 8 bases aligning to TRBD1. The sequenced material came from PBMCs. CDR3 DNA sequence: TGCGCCAGCAGCATGGACAGGGATCAGCCCCAGCATTTT. Protein product: CASSMDRDQPQHF.